The T cell receptor beta chain under discussion was sequenced for a study of molecular identifiers for immune sequencing clone quantification. Study-wide results and caveats: Spike-in Jurkat TCR RNA from a single cell reportedly registered among 950,000 to 1,000,000 naive cells. Among effectors, clones above 20 RNA copies held over 97% of molecules; among naive cells, under 1%.

The count of this clonotype is one. Its antigen is unidentified. The CDR3 contains 14 residues. V shed 6 bases and J 6 bases; nucleotides not matched to a gene: 8. It was with previously described methods and listed TCR primers that bulk TCR libraries were made. TCRdb re-analysed the PCR reads in MiXCR, keeping a single row per CDR3 protein. The data contain 460,000 or so distinct CDR3 sequences, roughly 24% of them singletons. Sorted cell numbers of roughly 20,000 to 1,000,000, with 10%, 30% or 50% RNA, served as input for naive CD8 libraries. The sequencing sample was made of naive CD8+ T cells from blood, with Jurkat cell RNA spiked in. The subset: FACS-sorted CD8+CD4-CCR7+CD45RA+ naive T cells. The chain employs TRBV12-3 or TRBV12-4 and TRBJ1-1; TRBD1 matches 9 bases. The receptor's source is a human donor in good health. Some libraries in this study had Jurkat cell RNA spiked in. As DNA, the CDR3 is TGTGCCAGCAGCACAGACAGGGGGGGGCCTGAAGCTTTCTTT. Translation: CASSTDRGGPEAFF.